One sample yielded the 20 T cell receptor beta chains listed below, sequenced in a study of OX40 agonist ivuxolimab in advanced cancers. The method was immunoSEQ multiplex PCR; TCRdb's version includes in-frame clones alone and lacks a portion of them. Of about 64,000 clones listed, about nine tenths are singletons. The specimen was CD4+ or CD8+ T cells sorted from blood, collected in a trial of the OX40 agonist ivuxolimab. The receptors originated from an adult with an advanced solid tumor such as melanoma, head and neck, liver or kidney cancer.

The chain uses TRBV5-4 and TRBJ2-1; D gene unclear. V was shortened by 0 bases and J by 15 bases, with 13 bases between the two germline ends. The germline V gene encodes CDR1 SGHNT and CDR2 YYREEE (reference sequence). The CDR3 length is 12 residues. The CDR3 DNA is TGTGCCAGCAGCTTGGATTCCGAAAACCGGTTCTTC. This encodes CASSLDSENRFF.

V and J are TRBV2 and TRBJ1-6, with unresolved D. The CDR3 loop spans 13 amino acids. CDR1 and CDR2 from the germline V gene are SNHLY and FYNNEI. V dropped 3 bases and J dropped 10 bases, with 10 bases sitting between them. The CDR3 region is CASSELGESPLHF. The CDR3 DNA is TGTGCCAGCAGTGAGCTCGGGGAATCACCCCTCCACTTT.

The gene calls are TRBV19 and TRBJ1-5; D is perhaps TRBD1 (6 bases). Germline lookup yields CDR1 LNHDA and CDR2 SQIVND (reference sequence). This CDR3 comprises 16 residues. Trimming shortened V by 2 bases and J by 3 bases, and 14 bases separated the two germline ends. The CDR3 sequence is CASSIFQGRSNQPQHF. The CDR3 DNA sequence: TGTGCCAGTAGTATATTTCAGGGGCGCTCCAATCAGCCCCAGCATTTT.

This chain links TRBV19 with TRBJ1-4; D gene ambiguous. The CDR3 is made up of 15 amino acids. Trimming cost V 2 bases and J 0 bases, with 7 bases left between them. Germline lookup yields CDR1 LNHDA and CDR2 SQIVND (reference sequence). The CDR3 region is CASSINPATNEKLFF. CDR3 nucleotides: TGTGCCAGTAGTATAAATCCGGCAACTAATGAAAAACTGTTTTTT.

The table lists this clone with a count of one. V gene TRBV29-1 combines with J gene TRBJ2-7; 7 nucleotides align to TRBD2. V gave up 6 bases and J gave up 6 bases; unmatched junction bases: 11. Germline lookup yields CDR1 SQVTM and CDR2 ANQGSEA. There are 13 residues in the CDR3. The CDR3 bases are TGCAGCGTGTGGCGGACTAGAGGTGGCGAGCAGTACTTC. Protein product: CSVWRTRGGEQYF.

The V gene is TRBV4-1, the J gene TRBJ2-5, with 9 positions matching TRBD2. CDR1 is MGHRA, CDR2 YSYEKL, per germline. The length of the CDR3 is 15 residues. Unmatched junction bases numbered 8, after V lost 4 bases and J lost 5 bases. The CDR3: CASSPSAGGHETQYF. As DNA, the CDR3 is TGCGCCAGCAGCCCGAGCGCGGGAGGGCATGAGACCCAGTACTTC.

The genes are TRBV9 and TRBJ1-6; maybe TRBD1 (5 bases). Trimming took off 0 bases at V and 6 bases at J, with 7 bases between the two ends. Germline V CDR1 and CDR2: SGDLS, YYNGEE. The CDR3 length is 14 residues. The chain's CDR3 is CASSVVQVNSPLHF. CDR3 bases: TGTGCCAGCAGCGTAGTACAGGTTAATTCACCCCTCCACTTT.

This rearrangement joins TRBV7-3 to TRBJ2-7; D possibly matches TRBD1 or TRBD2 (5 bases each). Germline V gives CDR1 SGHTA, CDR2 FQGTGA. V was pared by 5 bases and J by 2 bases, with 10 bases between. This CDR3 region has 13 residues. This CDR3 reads CASSRGPAYEQYF. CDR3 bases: TGTGCCAGCAGCCGGGGACCAGCCTACGAGCAGTACTTC.

The DNA for the CDR3 is TGTGCCAGCAGGCAACGACAGGGCCGCAATCAGCCCCAGCATTTT. It specifies CASRQRQGRNQPQHF. The gene calls are TRBV6-5 and TRBJ1-5; TRBD1 matches at 7 bases. CDR1 and CDR2 from the germline V gene are MNHEY and SVGAGI. V dropped 6 bases and J dropped 2; count of bases not matched to a gene: 7. The CDR3 consists of 15 residues.

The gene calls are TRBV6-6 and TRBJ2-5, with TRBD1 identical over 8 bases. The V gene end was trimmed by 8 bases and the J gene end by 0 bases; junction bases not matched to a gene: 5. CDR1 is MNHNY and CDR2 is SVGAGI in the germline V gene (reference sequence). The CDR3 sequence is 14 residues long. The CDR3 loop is CASQRTGYQETQYF. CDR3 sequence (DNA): TGTGCCAGCCAACGGACAGGGTACCAAGAGACCCAGTACTTC.

The CDR3 is CATSSDTQYF. CDR3 DNA sequence: TGTGCCACAAGCTCAGATACGCAGTATTTT. The V and J genes are TRBV28 and TRBJ2-3; D is uncertain. The V and J ends lost 10 bases and 4 bases respectively, with 6 bases between them. Germline V gene sequence: CDR1 MDHEN, CDR2 SYDVKM. The CDR3 consists of 10 residues.

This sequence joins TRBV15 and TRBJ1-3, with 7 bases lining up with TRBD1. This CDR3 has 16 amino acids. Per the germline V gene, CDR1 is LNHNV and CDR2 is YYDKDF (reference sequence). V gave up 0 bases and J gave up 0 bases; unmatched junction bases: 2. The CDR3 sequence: CATSRDQGGSGNTIYF. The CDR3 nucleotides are TGTGCCACCAGCAGAGACCAGGGGGGCTCTGGAAACACCATATATTTT.

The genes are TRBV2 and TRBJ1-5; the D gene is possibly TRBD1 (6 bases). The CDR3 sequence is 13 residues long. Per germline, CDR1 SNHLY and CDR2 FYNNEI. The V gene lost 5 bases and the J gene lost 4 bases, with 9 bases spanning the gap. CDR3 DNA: TGTGCCAGCAGTTTCGGACAGAATCAGCCCCAGCATTTT. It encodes CASSFGQNQPQHF. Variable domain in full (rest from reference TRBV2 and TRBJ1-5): EPEVTQTPSHQVTQMGQEVILRCVPISNHLYFYWYRQILGQKVEFLVSFYNNEISEKSEIFDDQFSVERPDGSNFTLKIRSTKLEDSAMYFCASSFGQNQPQHFGDGTRLSIL.

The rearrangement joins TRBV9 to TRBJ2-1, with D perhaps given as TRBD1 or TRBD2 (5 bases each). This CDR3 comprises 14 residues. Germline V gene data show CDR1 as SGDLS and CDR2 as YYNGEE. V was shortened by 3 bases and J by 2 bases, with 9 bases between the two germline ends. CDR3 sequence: CASSAVGPYNEQFF. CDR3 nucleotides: TGTGCCAGCAGCGCAGTGGGACCCTACAATGAGCAGTTCTTC.

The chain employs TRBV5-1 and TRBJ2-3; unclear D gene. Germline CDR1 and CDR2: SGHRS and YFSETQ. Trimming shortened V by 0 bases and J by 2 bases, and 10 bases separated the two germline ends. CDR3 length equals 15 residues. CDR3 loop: CASSLGEYDTDTQYF. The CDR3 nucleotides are TGCGCCAGCAGCTTGGGCGAATACGACACAGATACGCAGTATTTT.

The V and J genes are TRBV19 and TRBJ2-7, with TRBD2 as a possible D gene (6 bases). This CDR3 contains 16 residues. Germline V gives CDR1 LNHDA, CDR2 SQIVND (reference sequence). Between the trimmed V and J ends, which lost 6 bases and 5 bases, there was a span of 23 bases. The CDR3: CASRPSWREVVDEQYF. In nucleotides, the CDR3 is TGTGCCAGTAGACCGTCTTGGAGGGAGGTCGTCGACGAGCAGTACTTC.

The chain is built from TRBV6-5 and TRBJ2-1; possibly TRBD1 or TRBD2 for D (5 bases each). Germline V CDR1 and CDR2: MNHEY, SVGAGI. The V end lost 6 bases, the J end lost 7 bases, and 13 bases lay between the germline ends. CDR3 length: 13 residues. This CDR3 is CASRGTLRNEQFF. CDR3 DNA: TGTGCCAGCAGGGGGACCCTACGGAATGAGCAGTTCTTC.

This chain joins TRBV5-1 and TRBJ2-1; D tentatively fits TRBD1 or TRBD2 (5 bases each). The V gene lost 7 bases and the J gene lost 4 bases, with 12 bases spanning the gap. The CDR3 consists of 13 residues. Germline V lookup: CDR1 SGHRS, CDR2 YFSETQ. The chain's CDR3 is CASGAGNYNEQFF. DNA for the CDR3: TGCGCCAGCGGGGCGGGTAATTACAATGAGCAGTTCTTC.

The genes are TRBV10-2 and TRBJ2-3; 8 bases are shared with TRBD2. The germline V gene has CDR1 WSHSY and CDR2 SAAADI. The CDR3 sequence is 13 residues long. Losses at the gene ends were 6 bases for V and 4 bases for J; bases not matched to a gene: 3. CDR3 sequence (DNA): TGCGCCAGCAGCCCGGGAGGGGCAGATACGCAGTATTTT. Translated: CASSPGGADTQYF.

CDR3 region: CATRRGPGQGYGEKLFF. In DNA, the CDR3 is TGTGCCACCAGACGAGGCCCGGGACAGGGGTATGGTGAAAAACTGTTTTTT. The V and J genes are TRBV15 and TRBJ1-4; the match to TRBD1 covers 10 bases. The CDR3 is 17 amino acids. With 6 bases clipped from V and 7 bases from J, the junction kept 14 bases outside the gene matches. Looked up from germline, CDR1 is LNHNV and CDR2 is YYDKDF (reference sequence).